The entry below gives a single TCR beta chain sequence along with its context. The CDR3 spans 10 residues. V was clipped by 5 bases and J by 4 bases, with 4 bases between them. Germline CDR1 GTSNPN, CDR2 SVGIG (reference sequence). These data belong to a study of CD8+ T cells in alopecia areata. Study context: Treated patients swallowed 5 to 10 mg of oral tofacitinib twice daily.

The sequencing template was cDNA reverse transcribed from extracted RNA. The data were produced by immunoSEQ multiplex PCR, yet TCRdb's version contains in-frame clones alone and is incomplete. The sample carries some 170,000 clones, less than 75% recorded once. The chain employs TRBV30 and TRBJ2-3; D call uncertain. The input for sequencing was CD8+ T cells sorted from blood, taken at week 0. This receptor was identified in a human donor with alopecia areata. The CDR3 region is CAWAADTQYF. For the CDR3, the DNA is TGTGCCTGGGCGGCAGATACGCAGTATTTT.